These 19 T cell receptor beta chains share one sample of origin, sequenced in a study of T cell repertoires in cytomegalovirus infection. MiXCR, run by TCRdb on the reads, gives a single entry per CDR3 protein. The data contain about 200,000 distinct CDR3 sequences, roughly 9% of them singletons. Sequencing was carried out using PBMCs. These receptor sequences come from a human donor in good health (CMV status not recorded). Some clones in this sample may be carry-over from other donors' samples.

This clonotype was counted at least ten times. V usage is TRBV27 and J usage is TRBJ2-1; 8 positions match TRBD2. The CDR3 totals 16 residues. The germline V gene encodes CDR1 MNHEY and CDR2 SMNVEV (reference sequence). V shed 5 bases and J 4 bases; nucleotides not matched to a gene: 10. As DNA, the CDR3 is TGTGCCAGCAGTATTACTAGCGGAGGGGGGTACAATGAGCAGTTCTTC. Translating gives CASSITSGGGYNEQFF.

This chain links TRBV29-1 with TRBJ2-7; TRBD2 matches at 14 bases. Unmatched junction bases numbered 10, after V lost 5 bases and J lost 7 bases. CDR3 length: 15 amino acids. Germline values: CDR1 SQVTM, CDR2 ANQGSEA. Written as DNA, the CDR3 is TGCAGCGTTACAGTCGGGACTAGCGGGAGTGGGGAGCAGTACTTC. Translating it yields CSVTVGTSGSGEQYF.

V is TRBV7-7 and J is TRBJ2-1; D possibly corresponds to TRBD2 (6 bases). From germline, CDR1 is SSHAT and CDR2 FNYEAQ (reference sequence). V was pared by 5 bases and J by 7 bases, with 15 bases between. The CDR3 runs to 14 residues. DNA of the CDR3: TGTGCCAGCAGCGTTAGCGGATCAGGGAATGAGCAGTTCTTC. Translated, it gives CASSVSGSGNEQFF.

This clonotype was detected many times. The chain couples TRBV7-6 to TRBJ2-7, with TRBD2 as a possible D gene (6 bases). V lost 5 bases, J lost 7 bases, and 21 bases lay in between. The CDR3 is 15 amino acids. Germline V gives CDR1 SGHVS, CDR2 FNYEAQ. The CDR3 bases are TGTGCCAGCAGCAAAGACCCCTTAGCGGTGCGGGAGCAGTACTTC. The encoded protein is CASSKDPLAVREQYF.

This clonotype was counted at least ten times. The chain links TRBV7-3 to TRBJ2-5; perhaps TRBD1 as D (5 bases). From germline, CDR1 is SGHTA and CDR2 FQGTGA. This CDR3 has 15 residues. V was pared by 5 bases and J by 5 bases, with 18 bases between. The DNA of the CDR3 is TGTGCCAGCAGCCCCCAGGGCGGCGCCAGGGAGACCCAGTACTTC. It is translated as CASSPQGGARETQYF.

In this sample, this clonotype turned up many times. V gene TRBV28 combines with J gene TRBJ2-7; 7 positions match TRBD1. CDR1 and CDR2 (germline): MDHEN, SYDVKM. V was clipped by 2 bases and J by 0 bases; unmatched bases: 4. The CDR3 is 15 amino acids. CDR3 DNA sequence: TGTGCCAGCAGTTTAACCGACAGGGTCTCCTACGAGCAGTACTTC. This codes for CASSLTDRVSYEQYF.

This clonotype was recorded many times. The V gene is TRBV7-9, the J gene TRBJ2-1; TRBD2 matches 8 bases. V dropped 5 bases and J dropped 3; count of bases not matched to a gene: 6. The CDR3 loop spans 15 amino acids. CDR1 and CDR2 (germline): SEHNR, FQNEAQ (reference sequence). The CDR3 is CASSPGLGVYNEQFF. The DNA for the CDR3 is TGTGCCAGCAGCCCGGGACTAGGGGTCTACAATGAGCAGTTCTTC.

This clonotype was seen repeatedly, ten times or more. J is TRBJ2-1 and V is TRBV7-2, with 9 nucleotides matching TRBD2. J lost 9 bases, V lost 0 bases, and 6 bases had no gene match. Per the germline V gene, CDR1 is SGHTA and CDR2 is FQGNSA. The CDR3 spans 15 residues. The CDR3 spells CASSLAAGGQGEQFF. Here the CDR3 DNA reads TGTGCCAGCAGCTTAGCGGCGGGGGGGCAGGGTGAGCAGTTCTTC. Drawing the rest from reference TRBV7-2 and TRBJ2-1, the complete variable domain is GAGVSQSPSNKVTEKGKDVELRCDPISGHTALYWYRQSLGQGLEFLIYFQGNSAPDKSGLPSDRFSAERTGGSVSTLTIQRTQQEDSAVYLCASSLAAGGQGEQFFGPGTRLTVL.

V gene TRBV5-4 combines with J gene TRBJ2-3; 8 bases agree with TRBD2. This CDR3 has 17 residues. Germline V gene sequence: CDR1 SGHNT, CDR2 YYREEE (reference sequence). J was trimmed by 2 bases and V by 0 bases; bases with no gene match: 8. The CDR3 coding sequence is TGTGCCAGCAGCTTGGTGCGGAGTAGCGGGGACACAGATACGCAGTATTTT. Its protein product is CASSLVRSSGDTDTQYF.

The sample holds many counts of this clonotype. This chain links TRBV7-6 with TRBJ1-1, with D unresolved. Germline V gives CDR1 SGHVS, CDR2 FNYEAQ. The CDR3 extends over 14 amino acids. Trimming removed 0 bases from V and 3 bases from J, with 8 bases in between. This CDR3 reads CASSLATFDTEAFF. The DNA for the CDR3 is TGTGCCAGCAGCTTAGCTACTTTCGACACTGAAGCTTTCTTT.

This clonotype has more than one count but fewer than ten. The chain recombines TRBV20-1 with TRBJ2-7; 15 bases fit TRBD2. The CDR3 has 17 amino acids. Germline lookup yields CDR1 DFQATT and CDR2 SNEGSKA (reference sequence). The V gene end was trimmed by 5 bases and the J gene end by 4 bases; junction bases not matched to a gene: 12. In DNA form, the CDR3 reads TGCAGTGCTTTCGGACTAGCGGGAGGGCCTGGGGATTACGAGCAGTACTTC. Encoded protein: CSAFGLAGGPGDYEQYF.

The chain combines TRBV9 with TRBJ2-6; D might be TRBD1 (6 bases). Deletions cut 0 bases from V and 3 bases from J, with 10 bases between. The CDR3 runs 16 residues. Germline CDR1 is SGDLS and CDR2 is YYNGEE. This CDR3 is CASSVGLQGGANVLTF. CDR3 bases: TGTGCCAGCAGCGTAGGATTACAGGGTGGGGCCAACGTCCTGACTTTC.

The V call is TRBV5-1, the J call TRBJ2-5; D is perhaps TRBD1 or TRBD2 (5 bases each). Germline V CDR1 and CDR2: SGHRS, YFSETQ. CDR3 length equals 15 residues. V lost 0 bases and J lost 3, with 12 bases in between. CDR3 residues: CASSLAGTEKETQYF. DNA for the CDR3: TGCGCCAGCAGCTTGGCCGGGACGGAAAAAGAGACCCAGTACTTC.

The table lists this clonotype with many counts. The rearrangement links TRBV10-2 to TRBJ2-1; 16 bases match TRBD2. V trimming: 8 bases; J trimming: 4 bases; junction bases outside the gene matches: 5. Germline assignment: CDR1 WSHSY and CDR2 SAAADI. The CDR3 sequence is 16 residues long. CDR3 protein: CASGGLAGGRYNEQFF. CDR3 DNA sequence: TGCGCCAGCGGGGGACTAGCGGGGGGGCGGTACAATGAGCAGTTCTTC.

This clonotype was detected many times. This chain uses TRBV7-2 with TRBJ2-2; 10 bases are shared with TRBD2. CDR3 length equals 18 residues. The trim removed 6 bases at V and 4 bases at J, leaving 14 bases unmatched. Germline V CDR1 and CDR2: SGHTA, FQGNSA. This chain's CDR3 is CASSWPGLATESTGELFF. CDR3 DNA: TGTGCCAGCAGTTGGCCGGGACTAGCGACCGAGAGCACCGGGGAGCTGTTTTTT.

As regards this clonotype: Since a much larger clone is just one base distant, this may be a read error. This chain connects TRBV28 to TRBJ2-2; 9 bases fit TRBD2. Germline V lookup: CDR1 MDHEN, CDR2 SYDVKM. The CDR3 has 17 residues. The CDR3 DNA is TGTGCCTGCAGATCCATAGCGGGGGCCGCCAACACCGGGGAGCTGTTTTTT. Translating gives CACRSIAGAANTGELFF.

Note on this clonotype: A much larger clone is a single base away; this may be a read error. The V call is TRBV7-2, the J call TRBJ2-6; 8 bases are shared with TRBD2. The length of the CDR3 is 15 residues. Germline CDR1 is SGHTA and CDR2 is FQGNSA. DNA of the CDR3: TGTGCCAGCAGGTTAGCGGGGCTTGGGGCCAACGTCCTGACTTTC. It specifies CASRLAGLGANVLTF.

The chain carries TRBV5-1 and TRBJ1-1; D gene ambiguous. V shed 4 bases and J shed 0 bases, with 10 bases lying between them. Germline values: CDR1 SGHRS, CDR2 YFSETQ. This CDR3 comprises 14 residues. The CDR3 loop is CASSHAFMNTEAFF. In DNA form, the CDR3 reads TGCGCCAGCAGCCACGCGTTCATGAACACTGAAGCTTTCTTT.

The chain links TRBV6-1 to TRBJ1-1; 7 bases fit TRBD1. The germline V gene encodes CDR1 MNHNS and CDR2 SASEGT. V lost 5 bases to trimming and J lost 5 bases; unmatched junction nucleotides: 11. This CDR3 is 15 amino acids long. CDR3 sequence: CASSQHTGERTEAFF. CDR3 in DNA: TGTGCCAGCAGTCAACATACAGGGGAACGAACTGAAGCTTTCTTT.